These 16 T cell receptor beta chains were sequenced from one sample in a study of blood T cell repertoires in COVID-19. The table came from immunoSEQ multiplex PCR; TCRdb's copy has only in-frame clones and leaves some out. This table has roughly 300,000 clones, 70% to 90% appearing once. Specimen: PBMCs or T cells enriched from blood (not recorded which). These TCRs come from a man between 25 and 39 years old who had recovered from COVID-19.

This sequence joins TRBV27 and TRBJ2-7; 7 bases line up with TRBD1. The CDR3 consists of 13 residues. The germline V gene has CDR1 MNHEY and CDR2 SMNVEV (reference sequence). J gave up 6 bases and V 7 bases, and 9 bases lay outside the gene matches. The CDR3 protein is CASTRKGGGEQYF. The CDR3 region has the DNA TGTGCCAGCACCCGGAAAGGGGGCGGCGAGCAGTACTTC.

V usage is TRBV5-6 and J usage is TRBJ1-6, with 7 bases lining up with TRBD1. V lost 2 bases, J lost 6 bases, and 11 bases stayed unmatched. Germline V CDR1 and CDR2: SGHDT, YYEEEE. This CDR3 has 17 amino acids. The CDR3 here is CASSFWTGLGVNSPLHF. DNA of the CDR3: TGTGCCAGCAGCTTTTGGACAGGTCTCGGGGTTAATTCACCCCTCCACTTT.

The CDR3: CASSAGGYGYTF. The CDR3 coding sequence is TGTGCCAGCAGCGCCGGGGGCTATGGCTACACCTTC. The V and J genes are TRBV27 and TRBJ1-2; TRBD1 might be the D (5 bases). From germline, CDR1 is MNHEY and CDR2 SMNVEV (reference sequence). Trimming took off 6 bases at V and 4 bases at J, with 9 bases between the two ends. The CDR3 is 12 residues long.

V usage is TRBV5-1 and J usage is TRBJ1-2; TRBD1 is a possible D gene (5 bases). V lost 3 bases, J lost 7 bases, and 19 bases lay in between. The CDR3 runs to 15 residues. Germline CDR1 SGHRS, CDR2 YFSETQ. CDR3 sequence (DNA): TGCGCCAGCAGCTCGATTCGACAGTCCGTTAGTGGCTACACCTTC. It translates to CASSSIRQSVSGYTF.

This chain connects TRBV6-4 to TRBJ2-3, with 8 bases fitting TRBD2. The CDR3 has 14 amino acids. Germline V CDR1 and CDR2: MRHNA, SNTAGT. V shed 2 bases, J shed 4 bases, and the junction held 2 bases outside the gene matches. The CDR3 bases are TGTGCCAGCAGTGACACTAGCGGTGCAGATACGCAGTATTTT. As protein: CASSDTSGADTQYF.

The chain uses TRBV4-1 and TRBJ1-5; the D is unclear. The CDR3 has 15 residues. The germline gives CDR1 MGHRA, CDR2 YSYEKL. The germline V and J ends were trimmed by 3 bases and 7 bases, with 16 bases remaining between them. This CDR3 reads CASSQWRDKGQPQHF. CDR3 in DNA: TGCGCCAGCAGCCAGTGGCGGGATAAAGGACAGCCCCAGCATTTT.

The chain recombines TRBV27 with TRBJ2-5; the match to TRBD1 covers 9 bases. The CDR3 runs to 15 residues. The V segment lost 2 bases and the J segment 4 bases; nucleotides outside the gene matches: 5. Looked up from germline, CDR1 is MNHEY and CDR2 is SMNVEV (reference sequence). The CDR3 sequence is CASSLGGTGIETQYF. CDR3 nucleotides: TGTGCCAGCAGTTTAGGGGGGACAGGGATAGAGACCCAGTACTTC.

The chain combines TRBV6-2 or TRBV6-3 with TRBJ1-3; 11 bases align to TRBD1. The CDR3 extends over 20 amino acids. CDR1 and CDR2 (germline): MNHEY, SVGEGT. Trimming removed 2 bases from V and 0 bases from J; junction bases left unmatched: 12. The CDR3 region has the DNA TGTGCCAGCAGTTACCTGGACAGGGGGCCGTGGGTAGGCTCTGGAAACACCATATATTTT. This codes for CASSYLDRGPWVGSGNTIYF.

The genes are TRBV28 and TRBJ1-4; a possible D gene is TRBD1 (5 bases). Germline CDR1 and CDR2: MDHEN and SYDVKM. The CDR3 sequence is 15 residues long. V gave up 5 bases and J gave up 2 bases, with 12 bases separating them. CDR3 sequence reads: CASSQLRDTNEKLFF. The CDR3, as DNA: TGTGCCAGCAGTCAACTGCGGGACACTAATGAAAAACTGTTTTTT.

The CDR3 nucleotides read TGTGCCAGCAGTGAAGGGGGGGGAGAGGTGGGTTCACCCCTCCACTTT. As protein: CASSEGGGEVGSPLHF. The rearrangement joins TRBV2 to TRBJ1-6, with a weak D call TRBD1 (5 bases). The germline V and J ends were trimmed by 1 base and 9 bases, with 16 bases remaining between them. Germline CDR1 and CDR2: SNHLY and FYNNEI. This CDR3 comprises 16 residues.

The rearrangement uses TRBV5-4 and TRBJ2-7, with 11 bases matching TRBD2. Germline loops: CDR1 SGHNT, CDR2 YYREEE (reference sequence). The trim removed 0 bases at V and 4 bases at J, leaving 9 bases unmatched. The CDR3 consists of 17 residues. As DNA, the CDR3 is TGTGCCAGCAGCTTGGAATTAGCGGGAGGGCCGTGGTACGAGCAGTACTTC. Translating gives CASSLELAGGPWYEQYF.

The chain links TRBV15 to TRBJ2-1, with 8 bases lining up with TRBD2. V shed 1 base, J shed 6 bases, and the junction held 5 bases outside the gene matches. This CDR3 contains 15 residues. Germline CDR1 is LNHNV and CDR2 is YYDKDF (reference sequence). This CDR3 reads CATSRAGTSGNEQFF. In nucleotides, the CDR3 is TGTGCCACCAGCAGAGCCGGGACTAGTGGCAATGAGCAGTTCTTC.

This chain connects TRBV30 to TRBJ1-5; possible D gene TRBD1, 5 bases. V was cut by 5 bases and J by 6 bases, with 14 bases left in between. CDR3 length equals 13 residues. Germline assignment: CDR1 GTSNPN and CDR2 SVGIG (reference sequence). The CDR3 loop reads CAWGATGSQPQHF. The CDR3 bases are TGTGCCTGGGGAGCAACAGGTAGTCAGCCCCAGCATTTT.

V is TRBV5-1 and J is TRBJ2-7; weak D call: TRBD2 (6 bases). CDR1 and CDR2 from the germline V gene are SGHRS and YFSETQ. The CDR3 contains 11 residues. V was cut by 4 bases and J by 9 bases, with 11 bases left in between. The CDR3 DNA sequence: TGCGCCAGCAGCGAGAACGGGGGGCAGTACTTC. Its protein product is CASSENGGQYF.

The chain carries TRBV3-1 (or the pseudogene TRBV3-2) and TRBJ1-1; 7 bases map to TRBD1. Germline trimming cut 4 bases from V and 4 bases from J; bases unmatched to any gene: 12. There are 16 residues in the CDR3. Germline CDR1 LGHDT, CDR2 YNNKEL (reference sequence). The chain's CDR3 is CASSLRRQGLSTEAFF. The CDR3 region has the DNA TGTGCCAGCAGCCTCAGGCGACAGGGTTTGAGCACTGAAGCTTTCTTT.

CDR3 in amino acids: CASSPPWERGGRGEQFF. CDR3 DNA sequence: TGTGCCAGCTCACCCCCGTGGGAGCGGGGGGGCCGTGGTGAGCAGTTCTTC. The rearrangement joins TRBV18 to TRBJ2-1, with 10 bases identical to TRBD2. Trimming cost V 3 bases and J 9 bases; bases outside gene matches: 14. Germline values: CDR1 KGHSH, CDR2 LQKENI. The CDR3 is 17 residues long. Full variable domain (missing parts from reference TRBV18 and TRBJ2-1): NAGVMQNPRHLVRRRGQEARLRCSPMKGHSHVYWYRQLPEEGLKFMVYLQKENIIDESGMPKERFSAEFPKEGPSILRIQQVVRGDSAAYFCASSPPWERGGRGEQFFGPGTRLTVL.